This T cell receptor (beta chain) was captured by sequencing in a study of blood T cell repertoires in COVID-19. TCRdb's copy holds only in-frame clones and misses some; the assay was immunoSEQ multiplex PCR. The sample has about 190,000 clones, 79% seen once. V shed 5 bases, J shed 6 bases, and the junction held 10 bases outside the gene matches. Germline V gene data show CDR1 as SQVTM and CDR2 as ANQGSEA. This CDR3 is built from 14 residues. Sequenced input: peripheral blood. The chain recombines TRBV29-1 with TRBJ1-1; 9 nucleotides align to TRBD1. The clonotype comes from a man aged 55-75 years with active or convalescent COVID-19. CDR3 region: CSVRRDRESPEAFF. CDR3 nucleotides: TGCAGCGTTCGCCGGGACAGGGAGTCCCCTGAAGCTTTCTTT.